The T cell receptor beta chain described here comes from a study of T cells in tumors after PD-1 blockade. Study-wide points: About 41% of tumor TCR clonotypes were also found in blood.

Points on this clone: Its specificity is unknown.

Measured with immunoSEQ multiplex PCR; TCRdb has only the in-frame clones, and not every one. Among about 47,000 clones listed, more than 70% were seen once. CDR1 and CDR2 (germline): MNHEY, SMNVEV (reference sequence). The CDR3 totals 15 residues. V lost 6 bases to trimming and J lost 1 base; unmatched junction nucleotides: 4. The chain carries TRBV27 and TRBJ1-3; 9 nucleotides agree with TRBD1. The sequences come from PBMCs, collected before anti-PD-1 treatment. The sequence was collected from a human donor with basal cell carcinoma. The CDR3 here is CASSGTGMSGNTIYF. The CDR3 nucleotides read TGTGCCAGCAGCGGGACAGGGATGTCTGGAAACACCATATATTTT.